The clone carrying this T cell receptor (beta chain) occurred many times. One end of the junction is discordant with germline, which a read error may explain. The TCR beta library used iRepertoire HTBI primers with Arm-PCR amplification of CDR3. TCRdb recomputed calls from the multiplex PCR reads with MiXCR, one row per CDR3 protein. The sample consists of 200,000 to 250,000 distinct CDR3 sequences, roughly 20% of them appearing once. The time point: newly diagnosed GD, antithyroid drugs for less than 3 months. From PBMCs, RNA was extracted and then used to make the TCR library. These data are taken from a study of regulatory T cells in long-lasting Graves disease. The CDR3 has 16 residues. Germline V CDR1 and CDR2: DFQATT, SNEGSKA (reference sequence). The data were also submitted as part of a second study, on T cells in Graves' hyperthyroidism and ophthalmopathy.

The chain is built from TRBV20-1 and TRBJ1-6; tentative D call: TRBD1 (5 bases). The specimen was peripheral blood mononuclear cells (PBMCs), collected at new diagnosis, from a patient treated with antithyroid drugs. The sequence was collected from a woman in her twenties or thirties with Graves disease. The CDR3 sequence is CSARGRQGIFASPLHF. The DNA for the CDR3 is TGCAGTGCCAGAGGGCGGCAGGGAATATTTGCTTCACCCCTCCACTTT.